The 3 T cell receptor beta chains given below trace back to one sample, sequenced in a study of shared clonotypes between healthy human individuals. Produced via immunoSEQ multiplex PCR; TCRdb's table is partial and in-frame only. The repertoire holds around 500,000 clones, with 60% to 85% as singletons. The sample consisted of PBMCs. The receptors were sampled from a woman aged 40-49 years in good health. Some clones in this sample may be carry-over from other donors' samples.

The rearrangement joins TRBV10-2 to TRBJ1-2; D not certain. The CDR3 runs 13 residues. V shed 2 bases and J shed 4 bases, with 8 bases lying between them. Germline V gene lookup returns CDR1 WSHSY and CDR2 SAAADI. The CDR3 is CASSETGPYGYTF. The CDR3 nucleotides read TGCGCCAGCAGTGAGACGGGCCCCTATGGCTACACCTTC.

The chain recombines TRBV7-9 with TRBJ1-4, with D unresolved. Deletions cut 3 bases from V and 8 bases from J, with 10 bases between. CDR3 size: 13 residues. Germline V gene lookup returns CDR1 SEHNR and CDR2 FQNEAQ (reference sequence). The CDR3 reads CASSFNFAEKLFF. The CDR3 DNA follows: TGTGCCAGCAGCTTCAACTTCGCGGAAAAACTGTTTTTT.

This chain uses TRBV6-6 with TRBJ2-2; D is ambiguous. Germline lookup yields CDR1 MNHNY and CDR2 SVGAGI (reference sequence). The CDR3 covers 15 residues. Trimming took 4 bases from V and 5 from J, leaving 14 bases between them. CDR3 DNA sequence: TGTGCCAGCAGTTTGCGAGCCGGTGGGACCGGGGAGCTGTTTTTT. Protein sequence: CASSLRAGGTGELFF.